This T cell receptor beta chain was captured by sequencing in a study of blood T cells in healthy people across ages. Study background: The capture of about one barcoded beta molecule per two T cells was achieved by template switching.

Combining a sample-barcoded 5' primer with a J-beta primer mix, a second PCR ran for about 6 to 11 cycles. TCRdb reanalysed the 5' RACE reads using MiXCR and keeps one entry per CDR3 protein. The sample carries hundreds of thousands of distinct CDR3 sequences, about 52% recorded once. This clonotype showed up just once. Germline V CDR1 and CDR2: MNHNS, SASEGT. The CDR3 has 16 amino acids. V dropped 0 bases and J dropped 3; count of bases not matched to a gene: 7. Sequenced input: blood. This TCR came from a woman aged 55-70 years in good health. This chain links TRBV6-1 with TRBJ2-7; TRBD1 matches 8 bases. CDR3 coding DNA: TGTGCCAGCAGTGAAGCGCGCAGGGGGCTAATCTACGAGCAGTACTTC. As protein: CASSEARRGLIYEQYF.